Listed below are T cell receptor beta chains from one sample, sequenced in a study of blood T cell repertoires in COVID-19. Clones were read by immunoSEQ multiplex PCR, and TCRdb kept only the in-frame ones, dropping some. Of about 210,000 clones detected, just under 85% appear once; the ten largest clones hold about 8%. The sequenced sample consisted of peripheral blood. All receptors derive from a woman in her 50s with active or convalescent COVID-19. The CDR3 runs from the conserved cysteine through the conserved F or W. The D gene is left open where the match is weak. The size field is filled for only some rows; it gives once, few, many or a size class.

abundance	v_gene	d_gene	j_gene	CDR3nt	CDR3aa
-	TRBV6-6	TRBD1	TRBJ1-2	TGTGCCAGCAGTTATCCTAGGACAGGGGATATCTATGGCTACACCTTC	CASSYPRTGDIYGYTF
-	TRBV2	TRBD1	TRBJ2-2	TGTGCCAGCAGCCTTAACAGGGGCGGGGAGCTGTTTTTT	CASSLNRGGELFF
many	TRBV5-6	TRBD1	TRBJ2-3	TGTGCCAGCAGAGCCGGGACAGGTACTACAGATACGCAGTATTTT	CASRAGTGTTDTQYF
-	TRBV28	-	TRBJ1-1	TGTGCCAGCAGGATCACGGGACAGAACACTGAAGCTTTCTTT	CASRITGQNTEAFF
many	TRBV25-1	-	TRBJ1-2	TGTGCCAGCAGGGAGGAGGGCTGGTATGGCTACACCTTC	CASREEGWYGYTF
-	TRBV2	-	TRBJ2-7	TGTGCCACCGGTCGCGGGGACGGCTACGAGCAGTACTTC	CATGRGDGYEQYF
-	TRBV6-5	-	TRBJ1-1	TGTGCCAGCACCCAAGGAGGGCTGGGGAACACTGAAGCTTTCTTT	CASTQGGLGNTEAFF
-	TRBV5-1	TRBD1	TRBJ1-2	TGCGCCAGCAGCTTGGCCTCGACCGGGACAGGGATCTATGGCTACACCTTC	CASSLASTGTGIYGYTF
-	TRBV15	-	TRBJ1-5	TGTGCCACCAGCAGAGGGAGGGCTCGGGATCAGCCCCAGCATTTT	CATSRGRARDQPQHF
few	TRBV6-5	-	TRBJ1-5	TGTGCCAGCAGTCCCCGGGACAACGTGTATCAGCCCCAGCATTTT	CASSPRDNVYQPQHF
-	TRBV9	-	TRBJ1-6	TGTGCCAGCAGCGTAGATCAGGATAATTCACCCCTCCACTTT	CASSVDQDNSPLHF
-	TRBV28	-	TRBJ1-2	TGTGCCAGCAGTCTCCTTTATGCCAGTGCTTCCTATGGCTACACCTTC	CASSLLYASASYGYTF
-	TRBV5-1	-	TRBJ1-6	TGCGCCAGCAGCTGGACAGTCTATAATTCACCCCTCCACTTT	CASSWTVYNSPLHF